The clone carrying this TCR beta chain has just a few counts. These data are taken from a study of blood T cell repertoires in COVID-19. Study-wide background: COVID-19 samples from acute and convalescent phases originated in the United States, Italy and Spain. T cells, B-cell-depleted T cells, or PBMCs supplied cDNA or gDNA.

The CDR3 runs 12 residues. Trimming took off 1 base at V and 8 bases at J, with 11 bases between the two ends. The V gene's germline CDR1 is GTSNPN and CDR2 SVGIG (reference sequence). Per the original methods: Nucleated cell number was recorded as an estimate derived from reference gene primer amplification. Data came from immunoSEQ multiplex PCR; TCRdb stores just in-frame clones and leaves some out. V, J and clone size are taken as reported in that table, and D and trimming were inferred from the DNA itself. This table holds roughly 40,000 clones, approximately 85% found once. The receptor's source is a human donor in a cohort sampled during active COVID-19. This chain links TRBV30 with TRBJ1-1, with unresolved D. Sequences were obtained from peripheral blood. In nucleotides, the CDR3 is TGTGCCTGGAGTGGAGGACGGGAGGAAGCTTTCTTT. Translating it yields CAWSGGREEAFF.